These 21 T cell receptor beta chains were sequenced from one sample in a study of shared clonotypes between healthy human individuals. Profiled with immunoSEQ multiplex PCR; TCRdb holds only in-frame clones, not every one. The data show some 1,600,000 clones, around 98% seen once. The specimen sequenced was naive CD4+ T cells sorted from blood. The sample's subset: CD45RA+ positively selected. All receptors derive from a man aged 25 to 40 in good health.

The genes are TRBV19 and TRBJ2-7; TRBD1 matches 9 bases. The CDR3 length is 12 residues. V shed 10 bases and J 1 base; nucleotides not matched to a gene: 2. Germline V CDR1 and CDR2: LNHDA, SQIVND (reference sequence). The CDR3 DNA sequence: TGTGCCACGGGACAGGGTTCCTACGAGCAGTACTTC. It yields the protein CATGQGSYEQYF.

The V call is TRBV18, the J call TRBJ2-2, with D unresolved. Germline V gene data show CDR1 as KGHSH and CDR2 as LQKENI. Trimming took off 3 bases at V and 6 bases at J, with 8 bases between the two ends. The CDR3 is 13 amino acids. CDR3 DNA sequence: TGTGCCAGCTCACCCGCCTCCTCCGGGGAGCTGTTTTTT. Protein: CASSPASSGELFF.

V and J are TRBV5-4 and TRBJ2-7; no firm D call. V gave up 0 bases and J gave up 7 bases, with 20 bases separating them. From germline, CDR1 is SGHNT and CDR2 YYREEE (reference sequence). The CDR3 totals 16 residues. The DNA of the CDR3 is TGTGCCAGCAGCTTGGGAGCAACCTTATCGCCACGGGAGCAGTACTTC. It encodes CASSLGATLSPREQYF.

The J gene is TRBJ1-1, the V gene TRBV29-1; weak D call: TRBD1 (6 bases). Trimming left V 4 bases short and J 11 bases short, with 17 bases between. The CDR3 length is 12 residues. Germline V gene sequence: CDR1 SQVTM, CDR2 ANQGSEA. The CDR3 here is CSVASGQLLAFF. CDR3 nucleotide sequence: TGCAGCGTTGCGTCCGGACAGCTTCTCGCTTTCTTT. Drawing the rest from reference TRBV29-1 and TRBJ1-1, the complete variable domain is SAVISQKPSRDICQRGTSLTIQCQVDSQVTMMFWYRQQPGQSLTLIATANQGSEATYESGFVIDKFPISRPNLTFSTLTVSNMSPEDSSIYLCSVASGQLLAFFGQGTRLTVV.

J is TRBJ2-1 and V is TRBV10-1; D possibly uses TRBD1 or TRBD2 (5 bases each). Between the trimmed V and J ends, which lost 3 bases and 0 bases, there was a span of 12 bases. This CDR3 has 16 residues. Germline CDR1 WNHNN, CDR2 SYGVQD (reference sequence). The DNA of the CDR3 is TGCGCCAGCAGTGACGAAGGGACGAGCTCCTACAATGAGCAGTTCTTC. Its protein is CASSDEGTSSYNEQFF.

This rearrangement joins TRBV19 to TRBJ2-5, with 11 bases matching TRBD2. In germline, CDR1 is LNHDA, CDR2 SQIVND (reference sequence). The length of the CDR3 is 19 residues. J was trimmed by 5 bases and V by 4 bases; bases with no gene match: 18. The DNA for the CDR3 is TGTGCCAGTAGTAGAACTAGCGGGAGTCCGAAGGGTGGCGAGGAGACCCAGTACTTC. It is translated as CASSRTSGSPKGGEETQYF.

In the case of this clone: A read error may account for a junction end that differs from germline. The V call is TRBV5-4, the J call TRBJ2-2; 9 bases are a match to TRBD2. CDR1 and CDR2 (germline): SGHNT, YYREEE (reference sequence). The CDR3 loop spans 19 amino acids. CDR3 in DNA: TGTGCCAGCCGCTTTGGCCGGCTAGCGGGAACGACGAACACCGGGGAGCTGTTTTTT. Translation gives CASRFGRLAGTTNTGELFF.

This chain joins TRBV15 and TRBJ2-5; unclear D gene. The germline V and J ends were trimmed by 1 base and 1 base, with 7 bases remaining between them. The CDR3 totals 14 residues. Germline V gene data show CDR1 as LNHNV and CDR2 as YYDKDF (reference sequence). DNA for the CDR3: TGTGCCACCAGCAGAGCGGAGAGCCAAGAGACCCAGTACTTC. Translation gives CATSRAESQETQYF.

This clone was seen a single time. The chain recombines TRBV5-1 with TRBJ2-5; 8 nucleotides match TRBD1. J gave up 3 bases and V 0 bases, and 13 bases lay outside the gene matches. CDR1 SGHRS and CDR2 YFSETQ come from the germline V gene. CDR3 length: 18 residues. The CDR3 bases are TGCGCCAGCAGCTTGGTAGGGGTCGGACAGGGCGGTGAAGAGACCCAGTACTTC. It specifies CASSLVGVGQGGEETQYF.

The gene calls are TRBV5-1 and TRBJ2-1; D is possibly TRBD1 or TRBD2 (5 bases each). CDR1 is SGHRS and CDR2 is YFSETQ in the germline V gene. The CDR3 has 15 residues. The ends were cut back, 3 bases at V and 4 bases at J, with 14 bases in the middle. The DNA of the CDR3 is TGCGCCAGCAGCTCCCCGGGACCTCTATACAATGAGCAGTTCTTC. Amino acids: CASSSPGPLYNEQFF.

V is TRBV6-6 and J is TRBJ2-7, with 8 bases identical to TRBD1. From germline, CDR1 is MNHNY and CDR2 SVGAGI (reference sequence). The CDR3 is 15 amino acids. V dropped 0 bases and J dropped 7; count of bases not matched to a gene: 8. The CDR3 is CASSYSRGQVREQYF. The CDR3, as DNA: TGTGCCAGCAGTTACTCGAGGGGACAGGTCAGGGAGCAGTACTTC.

This clone was recorded only once. The rearrangement links TRBV20-1 to TRBJ1-2, with unresolved D. There are 11 residues in the CDR3. Trimming shortened V by 7 bases and J by 6 bases, and 12 bases separated the two germline ends. Germline V lookup: CDR1 DFQATT, CDR2 SNEGSKA (reference sequence). The CDR3 reads CSVKEKDGYTF. The CDR3 DNA is TGCAGTGTAAAGGAGAAGGATGGCTACACCTTC.

This clone occurred once. This chain joins TRBV7-8 and TRBJ1-3; 7 nucleotides agree with TRBD1. The CDR3 length is 17 residues. The V segment lost 2 bases and the J segment 0 bases; nucleotides outside the gene matches: 7. CDR1 and CDR2 (germline): SGHVS, FQNEAQ. CDR3 bases: TGTGCCAGCAGCTTATTCAGGGGGGCGAGCTCTGGAAACACCATATATTTT. It specifies CASSLFRGASSGNTIYF.

This clone was recorded only once. The chain recombines TRBV19 with TRBJ1-5; 10 bases are shared with TRBD1. CDR1 is LNHDA, CDR2 SQIVND, per germline (reference sequence). The CDR3 runs 14 residues. V was pared by 3 bases and J by 7 bases, with 3 bases of the junction left unmatched. CDR3 in amino acids: CASSIRDRGQPQHF. For the CDR3, the DNA is TGTGCCAGTAGTATCCGGGACAGGGGCCAGCCCCAGCATTTT.

This sequence joins TRBV7-9 and TRBJ1-3; 7 bases line up with TRBD1. V gave up 5 bases and J gave up 0 bases; unmatched junction bases: 7. The germline gives CDR1 SEHNR, CDR2 FQNEAQ (reference sequence). The CDR3 contains 16 residues. CDR3 nucleotides: TGTGCCAGCAGCATCCTCACAGGGGCCTCTGGAAACACCATATATTTT. Its translation: CASSILTGASGNTIYF.

The rearrangement uses TRBV19 and TRBJ2-7; D might be TRBD1 (6 bases). The germline V and J ends were trimmed by 6 bases and 6 bases, with 15 bases remaining between them. This CDR3 comprises 13 residues. In germline, CDR1 is LNHDA, CDR2 SQIVND (reference sequence). As DNA, the CDR3 is TGTGCCAGTAGGCCCAAGGGGGTGGGCGAGCAGTACTTC. Translating gives CASRPKGVGEQYF.

Points on this clone: Other nucleotide sequences from this sample produce the same CDR3. The V gene is TRBV18, the J gene TRBJ2-3, with 9 bases aligning to TRBD2. The V and J ends lost 5 bases and 2 bases, in that order; junction bases with no gene match: 5. CDR1 and CDR2 (germline): KGHSH, LQKENI. The CDR3 covers 15 residues. The CDR3 nucleotides are TGTGCCAGCTCATCGCTAGCGGGGCCCACAGATACGCAGTATTTT. Its protein is CASSSLAGPTDTQYF. Full variable domain (remainder filled in from reference TRBV18 and TRBJ2-3): NAGVMQNPRHLVRRRGQEARLRCSPMKGHSHVYWYRQLPEEGLKFMVYLQKENIIDESGMPKERFSAEFPKEGPSILRIQQVVRGDSAAYFCASSSLAGPTDTQYFGPGTRLTVL.

The CDR3 sequence is CASSEYRTEGTGELFF. CDR3 nucleotides: TGTGCCAGCAGTGAATACAGGACGGAGGGCACCGGGGAGCTGTTTTTT. The chain joins TRBV25-1 to TRBJ2-2; D possibly corresponds to TRBD2 (6 bases). CDR3 length equals 16 residues. Trimming shortened V by 0 bases and J by 4 bases, and 12 bases separated the two germline ends. Germline values: CDR1 MGHDK, CDR2 SYGVNS.

The chain couples TRBV19 to TRBJ2-7, with D unclear. The germline V gene encodes CDR1 LNHDA and CDR2 SQIVND (reference sequence). This CDR3 comprises 15 residues. V was cut by 7 bases and J by 0 bases, with 16 bases left in between. CDR3 bases: TGTGCCAGTACCCAAACTCTGGGCCCCTCCTACGAGCAGTACTTC. As protein: CASTQTLGPSYEQYF.

This clone has just a few counts. The sample holds other DNA sequences that translate to the same CDR3. The chain joins TRBV5-1 to TRBJ1-1; no firm D call. The CDR3 is 13 residues long. V lost 0 bases and J lost 1, with 4 bases in between. Germline-derived CDR1 and CDR2 are SGHRS and YFSETQ. The CDR3 sequence: CASSLAGNTEAFF. CDR3 nucleotides: TGCGCCAGCAGCTTGGCGGGGAACACTGAAGCTTTCTTT. Drawing the rest from reference TRBV5-1 and TRBJ1-1, the complete variable domain is KAGVTQTPRYLIKTRGQQVTLSCSPISGHRSVSWYQQTPGQGLQFLFEYFSETQRNKGNFPGRFSGRQFSNSRSEMNVSTLELGDSALYLCASSLAGNTEAFFGQGTRLTVV.

This rearrangement joins TRBV18 to TRBJ2-3; 11 bases agree with TRBD2. Germline V lookup: CDR1 KGHSH, CDR2 LQKENI. V was clipped by 2 bases and J by 4 bases; unmatched bases: 2. The CDR3 consists of 15 residues. Written as DNA, the CDR3 is TGTGCCAGCTCACCAACTAGCGGGAGCCCAGATACGCAGTATTTT. This encodes CASSPTSGSPDTQYF.